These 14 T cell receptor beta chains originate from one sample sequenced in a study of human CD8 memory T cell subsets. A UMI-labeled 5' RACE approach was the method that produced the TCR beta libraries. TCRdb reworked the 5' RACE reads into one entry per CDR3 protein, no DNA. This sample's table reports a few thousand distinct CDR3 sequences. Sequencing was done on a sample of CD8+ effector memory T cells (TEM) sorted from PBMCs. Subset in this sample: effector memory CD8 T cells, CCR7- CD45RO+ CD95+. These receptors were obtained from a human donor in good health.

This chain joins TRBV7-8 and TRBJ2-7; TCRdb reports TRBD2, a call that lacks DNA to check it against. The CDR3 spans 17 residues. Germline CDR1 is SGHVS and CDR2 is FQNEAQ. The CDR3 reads CASSLQSPGQGFYEQYF.

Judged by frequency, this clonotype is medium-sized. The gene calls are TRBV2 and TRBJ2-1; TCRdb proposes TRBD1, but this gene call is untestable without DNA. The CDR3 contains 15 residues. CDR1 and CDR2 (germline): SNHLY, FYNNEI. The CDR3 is CASSNRDSSYNEQFF.

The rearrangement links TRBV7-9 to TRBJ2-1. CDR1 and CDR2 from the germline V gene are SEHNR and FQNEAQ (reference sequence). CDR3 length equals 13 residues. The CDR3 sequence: CASSLGQVERRFF. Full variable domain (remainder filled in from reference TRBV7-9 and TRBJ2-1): DTGVSQNPRHKITKRGQNVTFRCDPISEHNRLYWYRQTLGQGPEFLTYFQNEAQLEKSRLLSDRFSAERPKGSFSTLEIQRTEQGDSAMYLCASSLGQVERRFFGPGTRLTVL.

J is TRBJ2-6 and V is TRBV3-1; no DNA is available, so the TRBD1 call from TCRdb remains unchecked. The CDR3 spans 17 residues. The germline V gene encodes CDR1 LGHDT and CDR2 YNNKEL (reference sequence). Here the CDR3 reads CASSPPGQVLLANVLTF.

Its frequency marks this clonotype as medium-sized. The CDR3 region is CASSKAHRGRTEAFF. The gene calls are TRBV21-1 and TRBJ1-1; TCRdb names TRBD1, which stays unverified in the absence of DNA. TRBV21-1 is given as a pseudogene. The CDR3 totals 15 residues.

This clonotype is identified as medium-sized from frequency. Here the CDR3 reads CASSLGTGRHGYTF. The chain has TRBV27 and TRBJ1-2; TCRdb's assignment of TRBD1 cannot be checked, as there is no DNA. The CDR3 loop spans 14 amino acids. Germline CDR1 MNHEY, CDR2 SMNVEV (reference sequence).

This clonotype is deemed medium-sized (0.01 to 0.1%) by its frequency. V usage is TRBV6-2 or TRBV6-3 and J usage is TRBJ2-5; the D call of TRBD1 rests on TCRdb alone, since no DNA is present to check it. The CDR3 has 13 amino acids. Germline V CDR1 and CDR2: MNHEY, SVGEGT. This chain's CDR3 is CASSYREQETQYF.

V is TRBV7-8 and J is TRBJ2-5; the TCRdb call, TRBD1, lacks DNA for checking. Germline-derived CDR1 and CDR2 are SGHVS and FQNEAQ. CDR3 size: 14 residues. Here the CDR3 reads CASSSGRGEETQYF.

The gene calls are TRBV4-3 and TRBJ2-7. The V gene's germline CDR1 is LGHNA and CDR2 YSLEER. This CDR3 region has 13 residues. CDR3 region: CASSQSVVYEQYF.

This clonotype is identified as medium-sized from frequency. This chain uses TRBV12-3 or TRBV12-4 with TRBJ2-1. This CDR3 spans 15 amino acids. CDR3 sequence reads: CASSSTGSSYNEQFF.

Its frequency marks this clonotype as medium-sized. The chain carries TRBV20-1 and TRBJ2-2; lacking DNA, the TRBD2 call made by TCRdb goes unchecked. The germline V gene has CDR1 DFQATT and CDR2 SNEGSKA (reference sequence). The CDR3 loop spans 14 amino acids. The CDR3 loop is CSARGTSDTGELFF.

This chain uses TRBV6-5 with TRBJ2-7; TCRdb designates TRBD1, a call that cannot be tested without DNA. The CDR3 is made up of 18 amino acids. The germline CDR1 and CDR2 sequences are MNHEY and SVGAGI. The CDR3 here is CASSYPYRQVRSSYEQYF.

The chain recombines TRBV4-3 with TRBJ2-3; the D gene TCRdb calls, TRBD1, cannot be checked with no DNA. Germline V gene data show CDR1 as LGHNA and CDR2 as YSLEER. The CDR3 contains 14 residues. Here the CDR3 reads CASSQSQGADTQYF.

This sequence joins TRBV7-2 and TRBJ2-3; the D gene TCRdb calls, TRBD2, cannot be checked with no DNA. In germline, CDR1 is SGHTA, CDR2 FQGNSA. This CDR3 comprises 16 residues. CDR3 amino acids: CASSSLAVASTDTQYF.